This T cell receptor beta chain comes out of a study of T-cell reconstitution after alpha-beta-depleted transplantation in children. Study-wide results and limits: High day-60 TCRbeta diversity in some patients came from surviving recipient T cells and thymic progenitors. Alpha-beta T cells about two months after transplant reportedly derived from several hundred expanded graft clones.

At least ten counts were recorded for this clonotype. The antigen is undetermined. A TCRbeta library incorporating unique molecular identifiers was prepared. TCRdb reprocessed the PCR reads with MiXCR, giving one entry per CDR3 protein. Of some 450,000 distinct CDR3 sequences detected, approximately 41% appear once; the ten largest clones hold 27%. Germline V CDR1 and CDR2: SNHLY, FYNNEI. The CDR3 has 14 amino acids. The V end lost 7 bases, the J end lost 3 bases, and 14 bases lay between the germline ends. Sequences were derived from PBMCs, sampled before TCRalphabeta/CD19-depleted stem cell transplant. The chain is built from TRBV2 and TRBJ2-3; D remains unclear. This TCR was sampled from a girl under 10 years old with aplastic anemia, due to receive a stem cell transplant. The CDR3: CASTPLIRTDTQYF. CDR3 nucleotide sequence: TGTGCCAGCACCCCCCTTATTAGAACAGATACGCAGTATTTT.